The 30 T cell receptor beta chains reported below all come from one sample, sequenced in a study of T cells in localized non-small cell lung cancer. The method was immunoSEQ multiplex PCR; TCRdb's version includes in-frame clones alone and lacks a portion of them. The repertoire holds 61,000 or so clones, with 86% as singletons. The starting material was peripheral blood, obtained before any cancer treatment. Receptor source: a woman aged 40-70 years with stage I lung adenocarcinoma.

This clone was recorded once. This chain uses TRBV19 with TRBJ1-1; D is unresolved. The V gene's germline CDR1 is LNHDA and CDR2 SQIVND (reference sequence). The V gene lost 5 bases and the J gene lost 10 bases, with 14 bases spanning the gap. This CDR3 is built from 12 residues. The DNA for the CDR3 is TGTGCCAGTAGTCCCCCAAGTCGGACAGCTTTCTTT. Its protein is CASSPPSRTAFF.

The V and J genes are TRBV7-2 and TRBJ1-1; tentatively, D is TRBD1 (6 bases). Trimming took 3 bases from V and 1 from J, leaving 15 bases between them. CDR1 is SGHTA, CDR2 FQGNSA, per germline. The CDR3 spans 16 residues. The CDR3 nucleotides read TGTGCCAGCAGCTTTCCAGGGACACGAAGGAACACTGAAGCTTTCTTT. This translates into CASSFPGTRRNTEAFF. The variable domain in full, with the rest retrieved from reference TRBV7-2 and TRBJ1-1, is GAGVSQSPSNKVTEKGKDVELRCDPISGHTALYWYRQSLGQGLEFLIYFQGNSAPDKSGLPSDRFSAERTGGSVSTLTIQRTQQEDSAVYLCASSFPGTRRNTEAFFGQGTRLTVV.

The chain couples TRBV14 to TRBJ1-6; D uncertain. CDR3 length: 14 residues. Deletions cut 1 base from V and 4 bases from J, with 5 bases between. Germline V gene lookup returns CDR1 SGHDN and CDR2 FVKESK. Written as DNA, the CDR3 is TGTGCCAGCAGCCAAGGGAATTATAATTCACCCCTCCACTTT. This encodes CASSQGNYNSPLHF.

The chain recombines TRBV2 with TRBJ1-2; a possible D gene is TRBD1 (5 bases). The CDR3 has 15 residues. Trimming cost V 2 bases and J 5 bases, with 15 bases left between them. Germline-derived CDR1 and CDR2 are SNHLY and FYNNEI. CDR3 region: CASSEKRADSYGYTF. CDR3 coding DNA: TGTGCCAGCAGTGAAAAAAGGGCAGACAGTTATGGCTACACCTTC.

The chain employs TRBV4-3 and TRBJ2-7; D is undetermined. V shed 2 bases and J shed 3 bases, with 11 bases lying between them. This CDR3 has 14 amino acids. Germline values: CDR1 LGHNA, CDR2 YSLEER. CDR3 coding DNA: TGCGCCAGCAGCCAATTTACCCGAGACTACGAGCAGTACTTC. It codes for CASSQFTRDYEQYF.

CDR3 nucleotide sequence: TGTGCCAGCAGCTTACAGGGGCCTATCACTGAAGCTTTCTTT. It specifies CASSLQGPITEAFF. The chain joins TRBV5-4 to TRBJ1-1; 7 bases line up with TRBD1. V shed 2 bases, J shed 4 bases, and the junction held 5 bases outside the gene matches. The CDR3 totals 14 residues. CDR1 is SGHNT and CDR2 is YYREEE in the germline V gene (reference sequence).

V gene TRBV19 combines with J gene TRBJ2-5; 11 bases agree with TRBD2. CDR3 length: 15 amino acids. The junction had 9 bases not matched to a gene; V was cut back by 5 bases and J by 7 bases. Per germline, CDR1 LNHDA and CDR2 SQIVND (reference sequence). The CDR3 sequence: CASSALAGGLGTQYF. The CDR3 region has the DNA TGTGCCAGTAGTGCATTAGCGGGGGGGCTCGGGACCCAGTACTTC.

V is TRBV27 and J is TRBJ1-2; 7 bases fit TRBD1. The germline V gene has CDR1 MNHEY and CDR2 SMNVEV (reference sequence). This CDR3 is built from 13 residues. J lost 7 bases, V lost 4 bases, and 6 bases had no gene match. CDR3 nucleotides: TGTGCCAGCAGTTCTAACACAGGGGTTGGCTACACCTTC. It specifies CASSSNTGVGYTF.

The CDR3 DNA is TGTGCCAGCAGTGATAACCCGACTAGCGGGCCTCCCGGGGAGCTGTTTTTT. Its protein is CASSDNPTSGPPGELFF. The chain combines TRBV2 with TRBJ2-2, with 10 bases that match TRBD2. From germline, CDR1 is SNHLY and CDR2 FYNNEI. CDR3 length: 17 amino acids. With 3 bases clipped from V and 6 bases from J, the junction kept 10 bases outside the gene matches. Full variable domain (remainder filled in from reference TRBV2 and TRBJ2-2): EPEVTQTPSHQVTQMGQEVILRCVPISNHLYFYWYRQILGQKVEFLVSFYNNEISEKSEIFDDQFSVERPDGSNFTLKIRSTKLEDSAMYFCASSDNPTSGPPGELFFGEGSRLTVL.

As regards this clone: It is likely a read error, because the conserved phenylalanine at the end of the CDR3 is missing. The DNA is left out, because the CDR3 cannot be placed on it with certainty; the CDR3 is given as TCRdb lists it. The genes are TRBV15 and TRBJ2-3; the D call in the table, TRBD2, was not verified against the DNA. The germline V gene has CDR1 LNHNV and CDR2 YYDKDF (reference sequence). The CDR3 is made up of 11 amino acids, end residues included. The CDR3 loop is CATSAGGEAGY.

The chain's CDR3 is CASSSLGQGYEQYF. The DNA of the CDR3 is TGTGCCAGCAGCTCATTGGGACAGGGCTACGAGCAGTACTTC. The chain employs TRBV7-9 and TRBJ2-7; the match to TRBD1 covers 9 bases. The junction had 4 bases not matched to a gene; V was cut back by 4 bases and J by 3 bases. The germline CDR1 and CDR2 sequences are SEHNR and FQNEAQ (reference sequence). The CDR3 runs 14 residues. The full variable domain, rest sourced from reference TRBV7-9 and TRBJ2-7, is DTGVSQNPRHKITKRGQNVTFRCDPISEHNRLYWYRQTLGQGPEFLTYFQNEAQLEKSRLLSDRFSAERPKGSFSTLEIQRTEQGDSAMYLCASSSLGQGYEQYFGPGTRLTVT.

This chain's CDR3 is CASSWGQPAYSNQPQHF. As DNA, the CDR3 is TGCGCCAGCAGCTGGGGACAGCCCGCCTATAGCAATCAGCCCCAGCATTTT. J is TRBJ1-5 and V is TRBV5-1; 7 nucleotides align to TRBD1. The CDR3 runs to 17 residues. Germline CDR1 is SGHRS and CDR2 is YFSETQ. Losses at the gene ends were 3 bases for V and 0 bases for J; bases not matched to a gene: 9.

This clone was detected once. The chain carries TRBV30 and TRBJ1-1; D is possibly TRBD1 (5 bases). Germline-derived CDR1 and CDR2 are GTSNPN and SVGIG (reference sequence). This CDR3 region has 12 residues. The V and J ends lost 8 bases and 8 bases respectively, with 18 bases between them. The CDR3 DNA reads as TGTGCCCAGCGGGGCGGTGACATAGAAGCTTTCTTT. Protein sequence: CAQRGGDIEAFF.

The CDR3 loop reads CASSPAQPNTEAFF. CDR3 in DNA: TGCGCCAGCAGCCCAGCCCAACCGAACACTGAAGCTTTCTTT. The V and J genes are TRBV5-1 and TRBJ1-1; no definite D call. Looked up from germline, CDR1 is SGHRS and CDR2 is YFSETQ. The CDR3 length is 14 residues. V was cut by 4 bases and J by 1 base, with 11 bases left in between.

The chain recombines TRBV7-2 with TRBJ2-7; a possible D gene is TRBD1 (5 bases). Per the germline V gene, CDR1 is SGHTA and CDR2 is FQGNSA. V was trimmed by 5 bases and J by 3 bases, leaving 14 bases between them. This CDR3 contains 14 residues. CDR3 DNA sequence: TGTGCCAGCAGCCCAACAGGAAACTACTACGAGCAGTACTTC. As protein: CASSPTGNYYEQYF.

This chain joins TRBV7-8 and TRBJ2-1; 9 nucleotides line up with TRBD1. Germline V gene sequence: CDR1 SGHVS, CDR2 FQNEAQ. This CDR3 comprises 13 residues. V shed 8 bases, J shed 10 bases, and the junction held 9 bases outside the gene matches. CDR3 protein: CASGTGTGREQFF. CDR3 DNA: TGTGCCAGCGGGACCGGGACAGGGCGGGAGCAGTTCTTC.

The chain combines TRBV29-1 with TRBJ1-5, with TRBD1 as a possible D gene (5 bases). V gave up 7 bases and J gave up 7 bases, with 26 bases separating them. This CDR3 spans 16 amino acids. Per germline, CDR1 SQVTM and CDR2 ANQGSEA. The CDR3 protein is CSDTPTGWGRRQPQHF. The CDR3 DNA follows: TGCAGCGATACCCCCACCGGCTGGGGGAGGCGGCAGCCCCAGCATTTT.

The CDR3 is CASRPPGTGGYNSPLHF. The CDR3 nucleotides are TGCGCCAGCAGACCGCCCGGGACAGGGGGCTATAATTCACCCCTCCACTTT. The V gene is TRBV5-1, the J gene TRBJ1-6; 11 positions agree with TRBD1. V was clipped by 5 bases and J by 3 bases; unmatched bases: 7. This CDR3 region has 17 residues. CDR1 is SGHRS and CDR2 is YFSETQ in the germline V gene. Full variable domain (remainder filled in from reference TRBV5-1 and TRBJ1-6): KAGVTQTPRYLIKTRGQQVTLSCSPISGHRSVSWYQQTPGQGLQFLFEYFSETQRNKGNFPGRFSGRQFSNSRSEMNVSTLELGDSALYLCASRPPGTGGYNSPLHFGNGTRLTVT.

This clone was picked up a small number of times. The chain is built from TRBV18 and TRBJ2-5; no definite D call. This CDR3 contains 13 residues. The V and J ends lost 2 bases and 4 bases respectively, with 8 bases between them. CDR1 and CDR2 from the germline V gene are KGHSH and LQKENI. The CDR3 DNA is TGTGCCAGCTCACCAAGAAGGGCAGAGACCCAGTACTTC. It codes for CASSPRRAETQYF.

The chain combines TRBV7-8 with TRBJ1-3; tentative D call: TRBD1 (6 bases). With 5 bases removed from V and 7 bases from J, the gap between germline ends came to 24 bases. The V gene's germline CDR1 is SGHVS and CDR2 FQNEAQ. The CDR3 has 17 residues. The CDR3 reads CASSPRGWTGKTNTIYF. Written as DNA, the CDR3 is TGTGCCAGCAGCCCAAGGGGGTGGACGGGGAAGACTAACACCATATATTTT.

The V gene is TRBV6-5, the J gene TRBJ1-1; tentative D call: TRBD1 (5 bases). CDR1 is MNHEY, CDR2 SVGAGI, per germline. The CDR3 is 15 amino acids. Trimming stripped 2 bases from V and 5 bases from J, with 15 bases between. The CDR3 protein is CASSYGTGVGTEAFF. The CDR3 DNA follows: TGTGCCAGCAGTTACGGAACAGGCGTGGGTACTGAAGCTTTCTTT.

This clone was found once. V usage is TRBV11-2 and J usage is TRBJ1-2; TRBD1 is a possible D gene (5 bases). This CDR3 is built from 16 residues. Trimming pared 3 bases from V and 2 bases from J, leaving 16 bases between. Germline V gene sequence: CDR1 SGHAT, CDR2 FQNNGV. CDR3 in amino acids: CASSLGLRGGNYGYTF. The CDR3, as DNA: TGTGCCAGCAGCTTGGGTCTGAGGGGCGGCAACTATGGCTACACCTTC.

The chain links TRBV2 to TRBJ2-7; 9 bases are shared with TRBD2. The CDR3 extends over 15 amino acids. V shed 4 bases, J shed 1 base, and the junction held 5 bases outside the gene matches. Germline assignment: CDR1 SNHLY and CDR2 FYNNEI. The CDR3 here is CASSVSAGGSYEQYF. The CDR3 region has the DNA TGTGCCAGCAGTGTATCAGCGGGGGGATCCTACGAGCAGTACTTC.

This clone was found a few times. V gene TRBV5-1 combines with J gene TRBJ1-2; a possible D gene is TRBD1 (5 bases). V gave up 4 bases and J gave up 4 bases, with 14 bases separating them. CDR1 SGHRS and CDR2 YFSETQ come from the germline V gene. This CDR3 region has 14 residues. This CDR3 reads CASSPGGSAYGYTF. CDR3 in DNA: TGCGCCAGCAGCCCGGGGGGTTCAGCCTATGGCTACACCTTC.

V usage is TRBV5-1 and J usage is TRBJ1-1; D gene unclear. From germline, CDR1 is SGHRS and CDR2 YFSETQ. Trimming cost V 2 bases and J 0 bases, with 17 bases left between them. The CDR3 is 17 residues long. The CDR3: CASSLKGAGILNTEAFF. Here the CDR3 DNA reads TGCGCCAGCAGCTTAAAGGGCGCGGGGATATTGAACACTGAAGCTTTCTTT.

CDR3 protein: CSVVYGGSGNTIYF. In nucleotides, the CDR3 is TGCAGCGTTGTGTACGGGGGGAGTGGAAACACCATATATTTT. The chain employs TRBV29-1 and TRBJ1-3, with D possibly being TRBD1 (5 bases). V was clipped by 4 bases and J by 3 bases, with 13 bases between them. CDR1 SQVTM and CDR2 ANQGSEA come from the germline V gene. The CDR3 covers 14 residues.

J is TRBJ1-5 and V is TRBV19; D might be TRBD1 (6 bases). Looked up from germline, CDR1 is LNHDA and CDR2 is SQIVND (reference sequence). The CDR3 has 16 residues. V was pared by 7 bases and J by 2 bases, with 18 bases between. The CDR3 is CASISGALVGNQPQHF. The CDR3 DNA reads TGTGCCAGTATTTCAGGGGCCCTAGTCGGCAATCAGCCCCAGCATTTT.

The CDR3 spells CASSTSRDAVFTSPGANVLTF. The CDR3 DNA is TGCGCCAGCAGCACCTCCAGGGACGCCGTGTTCACGAGCCCTGGGGCCAACGTCCTGACTTTC. This chain connects TRBV5-1 to TRBJ2-6; perhaps D is TRBD1 or TRBD2 (5 bases each). The CDR3 length is 21 residues. CDR1 is SGHRS, CDR2 YFSETQ, per germline. Trimming left V 4 bases short and J 2 bases short, with 28 bases between.

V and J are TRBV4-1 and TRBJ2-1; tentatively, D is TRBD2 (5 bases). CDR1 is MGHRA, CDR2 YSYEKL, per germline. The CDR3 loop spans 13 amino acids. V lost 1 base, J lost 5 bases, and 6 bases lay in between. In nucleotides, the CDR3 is TGCGCCAGCAGCCAAGTGGAGGACAATGAGCAGTTCTTC. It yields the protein CASSQVEDNEQFF.

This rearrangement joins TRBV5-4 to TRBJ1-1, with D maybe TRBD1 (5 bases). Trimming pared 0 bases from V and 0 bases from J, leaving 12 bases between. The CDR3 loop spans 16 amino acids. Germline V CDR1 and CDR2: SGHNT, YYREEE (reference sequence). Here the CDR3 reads CASSLGSGFMNTEAFF. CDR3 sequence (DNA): TGTGCCAGCAGCTTGGGATCAGGGTTCATGAACACTGAAGCTTTCTTT.